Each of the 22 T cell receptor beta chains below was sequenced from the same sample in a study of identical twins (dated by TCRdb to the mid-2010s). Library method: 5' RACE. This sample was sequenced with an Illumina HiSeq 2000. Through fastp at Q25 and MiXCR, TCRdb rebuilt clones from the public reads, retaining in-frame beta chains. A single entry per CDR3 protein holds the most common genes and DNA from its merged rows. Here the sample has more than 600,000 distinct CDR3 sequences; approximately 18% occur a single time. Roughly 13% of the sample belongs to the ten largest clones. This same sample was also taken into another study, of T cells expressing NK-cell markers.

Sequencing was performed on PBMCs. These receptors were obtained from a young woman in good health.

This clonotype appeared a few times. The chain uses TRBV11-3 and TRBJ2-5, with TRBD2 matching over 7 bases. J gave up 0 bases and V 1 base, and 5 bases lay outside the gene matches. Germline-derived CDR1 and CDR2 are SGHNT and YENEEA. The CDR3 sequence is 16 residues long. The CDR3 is CASSLGIAGYQETQYF. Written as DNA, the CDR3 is TGTGCCAGCAGCTTAGGGATAGCGGGCTACCAAGAGACCCAGTACTTC. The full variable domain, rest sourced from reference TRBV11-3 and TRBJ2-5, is EAGVVQSPRYKIIEKKQPVAFWCNPISGHNTLYWYLQNLGQGPELLIRYENEEAVDDSQLPKDRFSAERLKGVDSTLKIQPAELGDSAVYLCASSLGIAGYQETQYFGPGTRLLVL.

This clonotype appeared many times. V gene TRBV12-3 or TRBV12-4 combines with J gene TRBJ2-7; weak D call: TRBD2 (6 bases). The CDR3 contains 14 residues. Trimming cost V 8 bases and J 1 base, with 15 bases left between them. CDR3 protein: CASSRRGASYEQYF. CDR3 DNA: TGTGCCAGCTCTCGGCGGGGAGCGTCCTACGAGCAGTACTTC.

This chain's CDR3 is CASSYGRGSSYEQYF. CDR3 DNA: TGTGCCAGCAGTTACGGGCGGGGGAGCTCCTACGAGCAGTACTTC. The J gene is TRBJ2-7, the V gene TRBV6-2 or TRBV6-3; 7 positions agree with TRBD2. Germline lookup yields CDR1 MNHEY and CDR2 SVGEGT. This CDR3 is built from 15 residues. Trimming cost V 2 bases and J 0 bases; bases outside gene matches: 4.

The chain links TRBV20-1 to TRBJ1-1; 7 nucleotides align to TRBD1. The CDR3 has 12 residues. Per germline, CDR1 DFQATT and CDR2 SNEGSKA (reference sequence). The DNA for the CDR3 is TGCAGGGGGAACAGGGGAGGCGCTGAAGCTTTCTTT. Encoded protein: CRGNRGGAEAFF.

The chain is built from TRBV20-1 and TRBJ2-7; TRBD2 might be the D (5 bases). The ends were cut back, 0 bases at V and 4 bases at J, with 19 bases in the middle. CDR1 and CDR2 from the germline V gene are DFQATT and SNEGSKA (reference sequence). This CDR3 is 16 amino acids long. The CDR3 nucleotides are TGCAGTGCTAGAGATAGGCGGCCGGCCTCGGGATACGAGCAGTACTTC. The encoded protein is CSARDRRPASGYEQYF.

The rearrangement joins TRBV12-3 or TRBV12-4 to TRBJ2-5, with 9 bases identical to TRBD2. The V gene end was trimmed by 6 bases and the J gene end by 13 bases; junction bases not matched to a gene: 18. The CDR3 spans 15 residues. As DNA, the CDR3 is TGTGCCAGCAGGTCGATACTAGCGGGTCTGGGTCGTCTGTACTTC. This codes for CASRSILAGLGRLYF.

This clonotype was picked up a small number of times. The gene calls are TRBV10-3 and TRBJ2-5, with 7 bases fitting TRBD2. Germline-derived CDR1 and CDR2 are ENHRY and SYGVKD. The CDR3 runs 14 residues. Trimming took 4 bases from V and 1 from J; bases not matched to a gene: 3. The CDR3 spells CAISGSGTQETQYF. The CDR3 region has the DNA TGTGCCATCAGTGGGAGCGGGACCCAAGAGACCCAGTACTTC.

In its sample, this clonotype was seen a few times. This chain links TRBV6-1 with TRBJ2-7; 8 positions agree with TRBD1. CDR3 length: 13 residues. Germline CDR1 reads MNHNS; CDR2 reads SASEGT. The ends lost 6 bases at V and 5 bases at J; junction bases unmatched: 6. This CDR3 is CASRRTGSNEQYF. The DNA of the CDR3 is TGTGCCAGCAGAAGGACAGGGTCAAACGAGCAGTACTTC.

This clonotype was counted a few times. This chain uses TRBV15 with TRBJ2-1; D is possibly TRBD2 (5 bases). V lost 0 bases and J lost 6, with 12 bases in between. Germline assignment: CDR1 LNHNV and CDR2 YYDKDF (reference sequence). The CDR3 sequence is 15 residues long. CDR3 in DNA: TGTGCCACCAGCAGAGATATGGGTAGCGCCAATGAGCAGTTCTTC. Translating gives CATSRDMGSANEQFF.

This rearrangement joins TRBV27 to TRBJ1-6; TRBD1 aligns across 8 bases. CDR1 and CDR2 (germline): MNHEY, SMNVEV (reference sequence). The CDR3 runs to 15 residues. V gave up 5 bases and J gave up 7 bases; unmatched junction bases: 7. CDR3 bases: TGTGCCAGCAGTCCGCGGGACAGGCCGAATTCACCCCTCCACTTT. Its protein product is CASSPRDRPNSPLHF.

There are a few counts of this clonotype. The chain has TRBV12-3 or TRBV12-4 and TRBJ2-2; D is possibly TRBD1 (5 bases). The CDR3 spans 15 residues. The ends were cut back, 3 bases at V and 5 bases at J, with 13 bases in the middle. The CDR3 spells CASSFSGSATGELFF. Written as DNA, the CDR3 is TGTGCCAGCAGTTTCTCAGGGTCGGCGACCGGGGAGCTGTTTTTT.

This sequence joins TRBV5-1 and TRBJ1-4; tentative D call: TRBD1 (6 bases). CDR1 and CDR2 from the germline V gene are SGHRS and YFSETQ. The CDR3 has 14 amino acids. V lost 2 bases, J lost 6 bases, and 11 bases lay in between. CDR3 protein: CASSLRQADEKLFF. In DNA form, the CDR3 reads TGCGCCAGCAGCTTAAGACAGGCCGATGAAAAACTGTTTTTT.

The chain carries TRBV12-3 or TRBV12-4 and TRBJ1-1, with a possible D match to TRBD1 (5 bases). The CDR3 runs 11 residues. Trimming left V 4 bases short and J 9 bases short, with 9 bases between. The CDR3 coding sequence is TGTGCCAGCAGTTATAGACAGCAAGCTTTCTTT. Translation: CASSYRQQAFF.

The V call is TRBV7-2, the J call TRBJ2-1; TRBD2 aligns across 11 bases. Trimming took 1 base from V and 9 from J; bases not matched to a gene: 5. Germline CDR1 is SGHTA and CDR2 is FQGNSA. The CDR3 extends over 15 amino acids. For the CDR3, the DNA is TGTGCCAGCAGCTTAGTGGTGACTAGCGGGGCTGAGCAGTTCTTC. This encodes CASSLVVTSGAEQFF. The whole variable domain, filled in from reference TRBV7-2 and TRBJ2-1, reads GAGVSQSPSNKVTEKGKDVELRCDPISGHTALYWYRQSLGQGLEFLIYFQGNSAPDKSGLPSDRFSAERTGGSVSTLTIQRTQQEDSAVYLCASSLVVTSGAEQFFGPGTRLTVL.

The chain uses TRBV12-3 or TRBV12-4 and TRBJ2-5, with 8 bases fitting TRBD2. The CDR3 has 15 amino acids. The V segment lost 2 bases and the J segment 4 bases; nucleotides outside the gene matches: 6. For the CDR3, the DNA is TGTGCCAGCAGTTTAAGTCGGGGGGGCGGAGAGACCCAGTACTTC. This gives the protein CASSLSRGGGETQYF.

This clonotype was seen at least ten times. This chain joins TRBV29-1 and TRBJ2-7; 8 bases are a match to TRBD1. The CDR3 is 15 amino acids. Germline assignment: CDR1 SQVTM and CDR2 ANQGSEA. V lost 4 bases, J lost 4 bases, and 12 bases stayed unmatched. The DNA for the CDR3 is TGCAGCGTTGGCTTTCCGACAGGGGCTCGATACGAGCAGTACTTC. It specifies CSVGFPTGARYEQYF.

The CDR3 spells CASSSGTYNYGYTF. The CDR3 DNA follows: TGCGCCAGCAGCTCCGGGACCTATAACTATGGCTACACCTTC. The V call is TRBV5-1, the J call TRBJ1-2, with TRBD1 as a possible D gene (5 bases). V lost 3 bases and J lost 1, with 10 bases in between. The germline V gene has CDR1 SGHRS and CDR2 YFSETQ. CDR3 length equals 14 residues.

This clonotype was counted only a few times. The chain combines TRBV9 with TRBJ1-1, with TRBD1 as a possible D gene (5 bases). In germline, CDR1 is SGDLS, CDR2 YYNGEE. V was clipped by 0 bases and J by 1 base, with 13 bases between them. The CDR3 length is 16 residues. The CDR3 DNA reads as TGTGCCAGCAGCGTAGGGGCAGGGTCGGCGAACACTGAAGCTTTCTTT. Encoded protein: CASSVGAGSANTEAFF.

The CDR3 DNA reads as TGTGCCAGCAGCCTCACGGGCGCGGGTAAAACAGATACGCAGTATTTT. It is translated as CASSLTGAGKTDTQYF. The rearrangement links TRBV11-2 to TRBJ2-3; TRBD2 is a possible D gene (5 bases). The CDR3 spans 16 residues. V was pared by 5 bases and J by 3 bases, with 18 bases between. Germline-derived CDR1 and CDR2 are SGHAT and FQNNGV.

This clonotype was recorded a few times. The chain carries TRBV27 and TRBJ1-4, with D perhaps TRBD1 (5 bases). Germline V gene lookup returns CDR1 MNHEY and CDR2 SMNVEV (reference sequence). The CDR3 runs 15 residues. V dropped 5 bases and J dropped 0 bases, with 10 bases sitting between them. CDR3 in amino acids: CASSHRQPTNEKLFF. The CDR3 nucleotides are TGTGCCAGCAGTCACCGACAGCCAACTAATGAAAAACTGTTTTTT.

The CDR3 DNA is TGCGCCAGCAGCCGGGGAGACTCTGGGGCCAACGTCCTGACTTTC. Its translation: CASSRGDSGANVLTF. This rearrangement joins TRBV5-1 to TRBJ2-6, with D perhaps matching TRBD2 (5 bases). The CDR3 has 15 residues. Trimming pared 4 bases from V and 0 bases from J, leaving 8 bases between. Germline-derived CDR1 and CDR2 are SGHRS and YFSETQ.

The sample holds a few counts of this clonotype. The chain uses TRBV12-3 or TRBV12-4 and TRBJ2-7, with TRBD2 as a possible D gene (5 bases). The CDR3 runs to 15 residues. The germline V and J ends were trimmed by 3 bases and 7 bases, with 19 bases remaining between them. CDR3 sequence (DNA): TGTGCCAGCAGTTTCTGGTCAGCTCCTACGGGAGAGCAGTACTTC. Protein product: CASSFWSAPTGEQYF.